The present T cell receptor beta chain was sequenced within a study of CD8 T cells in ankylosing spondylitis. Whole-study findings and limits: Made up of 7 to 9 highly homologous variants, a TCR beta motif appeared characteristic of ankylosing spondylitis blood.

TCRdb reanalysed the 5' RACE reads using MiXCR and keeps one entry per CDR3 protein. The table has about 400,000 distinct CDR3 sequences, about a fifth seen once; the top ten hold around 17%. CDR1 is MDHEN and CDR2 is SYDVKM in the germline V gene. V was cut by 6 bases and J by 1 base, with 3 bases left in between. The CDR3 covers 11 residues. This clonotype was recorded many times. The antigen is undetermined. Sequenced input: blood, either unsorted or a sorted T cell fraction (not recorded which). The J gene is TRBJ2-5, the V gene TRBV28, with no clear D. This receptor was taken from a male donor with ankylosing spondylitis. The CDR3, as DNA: TGTGCCAGCAGGACCCAAGAGACCCAGTACTTC. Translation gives CASRTQETQYF.